The 30 T cell receptor beta chains below all came from one sample that was sequenced in a study of CD8 T cells in Susac syndrome. The RNA input was roughly 0.45 to 1 ug, and it was reverse transcribed with random hexamers. TCRdb used MiXCR to reprocess the immunoSEQ multiplex PCR reads, holding one entry per CDR3 protein. This sample carries 160,000 or so distinct CDR3 sequences, around 93% of them seen once, and the ten largest clones take around 0.13%. Material: CD4+ T cells from PBMCs. The origin of the receptors is a human donor in good health.

The rearrangement uses TRBV29-1 and TRBJ1-1; tentative D call: TRBD1 (5 bases). V was pared by 7 bases and J by 5 bases, with 8 bases between. CDR3 size: 10 residues. The germline V gene encodes CDR1 SQVTM and CDR2 ANQGSEA. CDR3 sequence reads: CSGGGTEAFF. The CDR3 nucleotides read TGCAGCGGCGGGGGGACTGAAGCTTTCTTT.

This chain joins TRBV5-4 and TRBJ2-7; D remains unclear. This CDR3 has 14 residues. The V end lost 1 base, the J end lost 5 bases, and 13 bases lay between the germline ends. CDR1 and CDR2 from the germline V gene are SGHNT and YYREEE (reference sequence). In DNA form, the CDR3 reads TGTGCCAGCAGCTTGATGGGCATTCACAACGAGCAGTACTTC. It specifies CASSLMGIHNEQYF. Drawing the rest from reference TRBV5-4 and TRBJ2-7, the complete variable domain is ETGVTQSPTHLIKTRGQQVTLRCSSQSGHNTVSWYQQALGQGPQFIFQYYREEENGRGNFPPRFSGLQFPNYSSELNVNALELDDSALYLCASSLMGIHNEQYFGPGTRLTVT.

The CDR3 loop reads CASSAQTGGETQYF. CDR3 DNA: TGTGCCAGCAGCGCCCAAACAGGGGGCGAGACCCAGTACTTC. The chain has TRBV9 and TRBJ2-5; 9 bases fit TRBD1. CDR3 length: 14 amino acids. Trimming cost V 3 bases and J 5 bases; bases outside gene matches: 5. Germline CDR1 and CDR2: SGDLS and YYNGEE.

The chain uses TRBV2 and TRBJ1-2; weak D call: TRBD1 (5 bases). The CDR3 contains 14 residues. Germline CDR1 reads SNHLY; CDR2 reads FYNNEI. Trimming left V 2 bases short and J 2 bases short, with 9 bases between. The CDR3 sequence: CASSELPGNYGYTF. CDR3 nucleotides: TGTGCCAGCAGTGAACTCCCAGGGAACTATGGCTACACCTTC.

The chain carries TRBV12-3 or TRBV12-4 and TRBJ2-3; 11 bases fit TRBD2. J lost 2 bases, V lost 5 bases, and 6 bases had no gene match. CDR3 length: 16 amino acids. CDR3 sequence: CASSPGTSGATDTQYF. As DNA, the CDR3 is TGTGCCAGCAGTCCGGGGACTAGCGGCGCCACAGATACGCAGTATTTT.

The CDR3 protein is CASSQTVMNTEAFF. DNA of the CDR3: TGTGCCAGCAGCCAGACGGTCATGAACACTGAAGCTTTCTTT. The rearrangement joins TRBV3-1 to TRBJ1-1, with unresolved D. Germline lookup yields CDR1 LGHDT and CDR2 YNNKEL (reference sequence). The V and J ends lost 3 bases and 0 bases respectively, with 8 bases between them. The CDR3 consists of 14 residues.

The V gene is TRBV20-1, the J gene TRBJ2-3; tentative D call: TRBD1 (6 bases). V was pared by 1 base and J by 0 bases, with 11 bases between. The CDR3 has 15 amino acids. Germline lookup yields CDR1 DFQATT and CDR2 SNEGSKA (reference sequence). The CDR3 DNA is TGCAGTGCTAGAGTAGTAGGGGGAAGCACAGATACGCAGTATTTT. Its protein is CSARVVGGSTDTQYF.

This sequence joins TRBV2 and TRBJ1-4; D perhaps matches TRBD1 (5 bases). The CDR3 has 15 residues. Germline V CDR1 and CDR2: SNHLY, FYNNEI. Trimming cost V 4 bases and J 8 bases, with 17 bases left between them. CDR3 in amino acids: CASSVPGPLWEKLFF. The CDR3 nucleotides are TGTGCCAGCAGTGTACCGGGACCCCTTTGGGAAAAACTGTTTTTT.

V usage is TRBV2 and J usage is TRBJ2-2; 8 bases are a match to TRBD2. With V trimmed by 4 bases and J by 8 bases, 9 bases remained unmatched. Germline V gene sequence: CDR1 SNHLY, CDR2 FYNNEI. The CDR3 extends over 15 amino acids. The CDR3, as DNA: TGTGCCAGCAGTGGAGTAGCGGGGTATATAGGGGAGCTGTTTTTT. It yields the protein CASSGVAGYIGELFF. The full variable domain, its missing parts supplied by reference TRBV2 and TRBJ2-2, is EPEVTQTPSHQVTQMGQEVILRCVPISNHLYFYWYRQILGQKVEFLVSFYNNEISEKSEIFDDQFSVERPDGSNFTLKIRSTKLEDSAMYFCASSGVAGYIGELFFGEGSRLTVL.

Comments on this clonotype: One end of the junction does not line up with germline, which may come from a read error. The chain has TRBV19 and TRBJ1-1; D unresolved. CDR1 and CDR2 (germline): LNHDA, SQIVND (reference sequence). CDR3 length: 13 residues. The CDR3 nucleotides are TGTGCCAGTAGTTTAGACCGCTACCCTGAAGCTTTCTTT. Translated, it gives CASSLDRYPEAFF.

The rearrangement joins TRBV20-1 to TRBJ2-1, with 7 bases fitting TRBD2. V lost 7 bases and J lost 1; bases outside the gene matches: 1. The germline gives CDR1 DFQATT, CDR2 SNEGSKA (reference sequence). CDR3 size: 12 residues. The CDR3 nucleotides read TGCAGTGGGGAGGGGTCCTACAATGAGCAGTTCTTC. Its translation is CSGEGSYNEQFF.

The chain couples TRBV29-1 to TRBJ1-6, with TRBD1 matching over 10 bases. J lost 7 bases, V lost 5 bases, and 5 bases had no gene match. This CDR3 is built from 14 residues. Germline CDR1 reads SQVTM; CDR2 reads ANQGSEA. The CDR3 spells CSVSPGQGNSPLHF. The CDR3 nucleotides read TGCAGCGTTTCACCGGGACAGGGGAATTCACCCCTCCACTTT.

The chain links TRBV6-6 to TRBJ1-6, with TRBD1 matching over 7 bases. Looked up from germline, CDR1 is MNHNY and CDR2 is SVGAGI (reference sequence). Trimming removed 6 bases from V and 10 bases from J; junction bases left unmatched: 9. The CDR3 runs 14 residues. CDR3 sequence: CASSHDREDSPLHF. Written as DNA, the CDR3 is TGTGCCAGCAGCCACGACAGGGAGGACTCACCCCTCCACTTT.

This chain links TRBV5-1 with TRBJ1-6; the match to TRBD1 covers 7 bases. From germline, CDR1 is SGHRS and CDR2 YFSETQ. With 4 bases clipped from V and 7 bases from J, the junction kept 8 bases outside the gene matches. The CDR3 runs 15 residues. DNA of the CDR3: TGCGCCAGCAGCCCGCGACAGGGTAGCAATTCACCCCTCCACTTT. Its translation is CASSPRQGSNSPLHF.

The V and J genes are TRBV5-1 and TRBJ2-1; 9 bases line up with TRBD1. The germline V gene encodes CDR1 SGHRS and CDR2 YFSETQ. The V gene end was trimmed by 0 bases and the J gene end by 6 bases; junction bases not matched to a gene: 4. CDR3 length: 15 residues. CDR3 nucleotides: TGCGCCAGCAGCTTGGGACAGGGGGGAGGCAATGAGCAGTTCTTC. As protein: CASSLGQGGGNEQFF. Based on the CDR3 plus reference TRBV5-1 and TRBJ2-1, the full variable domain is KAGVTQTPRYLIKTRGQQVTLSCSPISGHRSVSWYQQTPGQGLQFLFEYFSETQRNKGNFPGRFSGRQFSNSRSEMNVSTLELGDSALYLCASSLGQGGGNEQFFGPGTRLTVL.

This clonotype appeared once. This chain links TRBV3-1 with TRBJ1-1; D ambiguous. CDR1 and CDR2 (germline): LGHDT, YNNKEL (reference sequence). CDR3 size: 13 residues. With 8 bases removed from V and 1 base from J, the gap between germline ends came to 11 bases. CDR3 amino acids: CASSEQRNTEAFF. CDR3 DNA: TGTGCCAGCTCCGAACAACGGAACACTGAAGCTTTCTTT.

The CDR3 protein is CASSFQQGAGGTEAFF. CDR3 bases: TGTGCCAGCAGCTTCCAGCAGGGGGCGGGGGGCACTGAAGCTTTCTTT. V usage is TRBV7-2 and J usage is TRBJ1-1; 8 bases agree with TRBD1. Unmatched junction bases numbered 10, after V lost 3 bases and J lost 4 bases. CDR1 is SGHTA and CDR2 is FQGNSA in the germline V gene. This CDR3 is 16 amino acids long.

This chain connects TRBV6-5 to TRBJ2-3, with 7 bases that match TRBD2. CDR1 is MNHEY and CDR2 is SVGAGI in the germline V gene. Trimming at V came to 8 bases and at J to 0 bases, leaving 8 bases not matched to a gene. This CDR3 is built from 15 residues. The DNA for the CDR3 is TGTGCCAGCGCACTAGCGAGATCTAGCACAGATACGCAGTATTTT. It yields the protein CASALARSSTDTQYF.

The rearrangement joins TRBV4-2 to TRBJ2-6, with no clear D. The CDR3 length is 17 residues. V lost 0 bases and J lost 4, with 13 bases in between. Per germline, CDR1 LGHNA and CDR2 YNFKEQ. DNA of the CDR3: TGTGCCAGCAGCCAAGAAAGCAGCCAGTTCGGGGCCAACGTCCTGACTTTC. Translated: CASSQESSQFGANVLTF.

This sequence joins TRBV9 and TRBJ2-7; 10 bases fit TRBD2. The CDR3 sequence is 16 residues long. V was clipped by 0 bases and J by 4 bases; unmatched bases: 7. CDR1 and CDR2 (germline): SGDLS, YYNGEE. CDR3 nucleotide sequence: TGTGCCAGCAGCGTAGGGGCTAGCGGGGGACCTTACGAGCAGTACTTC. Its protein is CASSVGASGGPYEQYF.

J is TRBJ2-2 and V is TRBV9; D call uncertain. The V gene's germline CDR1 is SGDLS and CDR2 YYNGEE. With 2 bases removed from V and 2 bases from J, the gap between germline ends came to 10 bases. The CDR3 length is 15 residues. This chain's CDR3 is CASSVRTGNTGELFF. CDR3 in DNA: TGTGCCAGCAGCGTCCGGACGGGTAACACCGGGGAGCTGTTTTTT.

V usage is TRBV9 and J usage is TRBJ1-3; D ambiguous. The CDR3 length is 13 residues. Looked up from germline, CDR1 is SGDLS and CDR2 is YYNGEE. With 4 bases removed from V and 4 bases from J, the gap between germline ends came to 9 bases. CDR3 in DNA: TGTGCCAGCAGCACTAGCGGCGGAAACACCATATATTTT. Encoded protein: CASSTSGGNTIYF.

The chain uses TRBV2 and TRBJ2-1, with D tentatively TRBD2 (6 bases). The CDR3 spans 14 residues. V lost 3 bases, J lost 8 bases, and 14 bases lay in between. The germline gives CDR1 SNHLY, CDR2 FYNNEI. The CDR3 DNA sequence: TGTGCCAGCAGTGATGGTGGACTATTTCATGAGCAGTTCTTC. Translated, it gives CASSDGGLFHEQFF.

The CDR3 nucleotides are TGCAGCGTGGCAAGGGGGATGGGGGGGGAAAACATTCAGTACTTC. The encoded protein is CSVARGMGGENIQYF. The chain combines TRBV29-1 with TRBJ2-4; possible D gene TRBD2, 7 bases. The CDR3 runs 15 residues. CDR1 and CDR2 (germline): SQVTM, ANQGSEA. V lost 6 bases, J lost 5 bases, and 20 bases lay in between.

The gene calls are TRBV12-3 or TRBV12-4 and TRBJ1-1; tentatively, D is TRBD1 (6 bases). V shed 1 base and J shed 3 bases, with 12 bases lying between them. The CDR3 extends over 15 amino acids. Here the CDR3 DNA reads TGTGCCAGCAGTTTAGTACCCGCAGGGGACACTGAAGCTTTCTTT. Amino acids: CASSLVPAGDTEAFF.

With respect to this clonotype: No DNA is shown, since the ends of the CDR3 on it are uncertain; the CDR3 is the one TCRdb lists. The V call is TRBV29-1, the J call TRBJ1-5; TRBD1, the D gene given by the table, was not confirmed from the DNA. The CDR3 region is 15 residues in length, termini included. From germline, CDR1 is SQVTM and CDR2 ANQGSEA. The CDR3 reads CSVEFGAGGNQPQHF.

The sample holds one count of this clonotype. The chain links TRBV5-6 to TRBJ2-5; D possibly corresponds to TRBD2 (6 bases). The CDR3 extends over 15 amino acids. Germline V lookup: CDR1 SGHDT, CDR2 YYEEEE. With 4 bases removed from V and 3 bases from J, the gap between germline ends came to 16 bases. This chain's CDR3 is CASSGPGLNEETQYF. In DNA, the CDR3 is TGTGCCAGCAGCGGGCCGGGACTCAACGAAGAGACCCAGTACTTC.

The V call is TRBV20-1, the J call TRBJ1-2, with D possibly matching TRBD1 (5 bases). V lost 6 bases and J 5 bases, leaving 22 bases between the germline ends. Germline CDR1 and CDR2: DFQATT and SNEGSKA (reference sequence). There are 15 residues in the CDR3. Written as DNA, the CDR3 is TGCAGTGCCCGGGGACCGAGCAGTGGTGCTTATGGCTACACCTTC. As protein: CSARGPSSGAYGYTF.

This clonotype showed up just once. The chain links TRBV20-1 to TRBJ1-4; 8 positions match TRBD1. Unmatched junction bases numbered 8, after V lost 0 bases and J lost 8 bases. CDR3 length equals 15 residues. In germline, CDR1 is DFQATT, CDR2 SNEGSKA (reference sequence). CDR3 in amino acids: CSARDRTGFGEKLFF. In nucleotides, the CDR3 is TGCAGTGCTAGAGACAGGACAGGGTTTGGGGAAAAACTGTTTTTT.

The CDR3 DNA reads TGTGCCAGCAGCCCCAGGACTGGAGCCTACAATGAGCAGTTCTTC. Translating it yields CASSPRTGAYNEQFF. The V and J genes are TRBV7-9 and TRBJ2-1, with D maybe TRBD2 (5 bases). Deletions cut 5 bases from V and 2 bases from J, with 13 bases between. CDR3 length equals 15 residues. Germline V gene sequence: CDR1 SEHNR, CDR2 FQNEAQ (reference sequence).